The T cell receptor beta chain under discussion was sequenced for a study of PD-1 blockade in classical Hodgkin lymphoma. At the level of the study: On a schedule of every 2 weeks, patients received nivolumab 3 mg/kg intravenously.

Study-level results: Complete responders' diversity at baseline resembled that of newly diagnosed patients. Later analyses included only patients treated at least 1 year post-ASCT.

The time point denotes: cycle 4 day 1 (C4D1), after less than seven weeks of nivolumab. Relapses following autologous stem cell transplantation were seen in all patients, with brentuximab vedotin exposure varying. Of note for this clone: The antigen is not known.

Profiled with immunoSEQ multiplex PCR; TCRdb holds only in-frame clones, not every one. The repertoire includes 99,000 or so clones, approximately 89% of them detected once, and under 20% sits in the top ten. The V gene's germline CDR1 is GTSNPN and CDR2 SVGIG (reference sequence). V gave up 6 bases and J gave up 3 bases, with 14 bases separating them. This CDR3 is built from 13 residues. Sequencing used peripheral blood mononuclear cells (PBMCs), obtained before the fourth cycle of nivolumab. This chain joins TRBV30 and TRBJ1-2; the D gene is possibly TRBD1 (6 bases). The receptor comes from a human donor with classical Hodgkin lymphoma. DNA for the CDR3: TGTGCCTGCTCAGCGACAGGCTACTATGGCTACACCTTC. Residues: CACSATGYYGYTF.